This T cell receptor (beta chain) is from a study of shared clonotypes between healthy human individuals. Study-wide findings and caveats: Estimated richness values were generally larger in naive subsets than in memory subsets. Shared across four donors were roughly 5.3% of the naive CD4 clonotypes.

A note on this clone: Antigen unknown.

CD45RO-negative CD8 cells positively selected for CCR7 made up the naive population, which excluded terminally differentiated effector memory CD45RA+ cells. The protocol was immunoSEQ multiplex PCR, while the TCRdb copy is restricted to in-frame clones and leaves out a portion. The data hold around 2,000,000 clones, with under 95% observed a single time. The V end lost 4 bases, the J end lost 11 bases, and 20 bases lay between the germline ends. This CDR3 is built from 14 residues. Germline V CDR1 and CDR2: MNHEY, SMNVEV (reference sequence). This chain joins TRBV27 and TRBJ1-2; no clear D gene. The sample was naive CD8+ T cells from PBMCs. The clonotype was recovered from a man between 18 and 29 years old in good health. Some clones in this sample may be carry-over from other donors' samples. The CDR3 bases are TGTGCCAGCAGTTCCACTACGGAGGCCATGCGTTACACCTTC. It specifies CASSSTTEAMRYTF.